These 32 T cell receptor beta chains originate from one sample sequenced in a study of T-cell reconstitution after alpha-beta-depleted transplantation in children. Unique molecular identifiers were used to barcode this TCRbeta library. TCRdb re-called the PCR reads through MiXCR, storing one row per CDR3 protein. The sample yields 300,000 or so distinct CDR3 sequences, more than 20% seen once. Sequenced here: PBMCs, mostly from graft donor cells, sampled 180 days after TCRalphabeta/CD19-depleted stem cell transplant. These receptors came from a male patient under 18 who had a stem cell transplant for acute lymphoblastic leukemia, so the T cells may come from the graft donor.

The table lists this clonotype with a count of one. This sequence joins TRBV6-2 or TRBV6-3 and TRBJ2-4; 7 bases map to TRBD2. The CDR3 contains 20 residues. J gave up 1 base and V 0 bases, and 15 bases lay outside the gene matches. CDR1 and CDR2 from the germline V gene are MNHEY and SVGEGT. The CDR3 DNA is TGTGCCAGCAGTTACTCGAAGGAGAGTCATGGGGGGGTGGCCAAAAACATTCAGTACTTC. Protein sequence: CASSYSKESHGGVAKNIQYF.

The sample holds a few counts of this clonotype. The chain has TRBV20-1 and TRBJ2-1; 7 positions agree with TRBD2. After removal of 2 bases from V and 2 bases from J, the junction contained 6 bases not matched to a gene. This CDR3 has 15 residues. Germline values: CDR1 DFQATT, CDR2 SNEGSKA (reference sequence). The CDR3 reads CSARIKRDAYNEQFF. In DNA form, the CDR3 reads TGCAGTGCTAGAATTAAGCGGGACGCCTACAATGAGCAGTTCTTC.

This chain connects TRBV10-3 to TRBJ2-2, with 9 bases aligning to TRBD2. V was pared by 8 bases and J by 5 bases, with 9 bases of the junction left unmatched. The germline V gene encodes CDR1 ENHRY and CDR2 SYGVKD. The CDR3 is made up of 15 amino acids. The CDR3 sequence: CAISLTSGSTGELFF. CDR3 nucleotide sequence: TGTGCCATCTCCCTGACTAGCGGAAGTACCGGGGAGCTGTTTTTT.

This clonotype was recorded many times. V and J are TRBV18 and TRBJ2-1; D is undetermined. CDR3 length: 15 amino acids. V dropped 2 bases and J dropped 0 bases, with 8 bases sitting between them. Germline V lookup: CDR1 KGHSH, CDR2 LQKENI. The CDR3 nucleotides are TGTGCCAGCTCACCAACAACTTCCTCCTACAATGAGCAGTTCTTC. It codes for CASSPTTSSYNEQFF. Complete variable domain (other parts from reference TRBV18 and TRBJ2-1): NAGVMQNPRHLVRRRGQEARLRCSPMKGHSHVYWYRQLPEEGLKFMVYLQKENIIDESGMPKERFSAEFPKEGPSILRIQQVVRGDSAAYFCASSPTTSSYNEQFFGPGTRLTVL.

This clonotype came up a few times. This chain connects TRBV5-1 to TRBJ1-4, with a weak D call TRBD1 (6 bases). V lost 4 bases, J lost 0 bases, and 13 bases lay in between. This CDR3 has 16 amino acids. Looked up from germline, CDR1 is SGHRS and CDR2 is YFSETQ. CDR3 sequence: CASSPGHTTTNEKLFF. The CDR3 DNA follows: TGCGCCAGCAGCCCGGGACACACAACAACTAATGAAAAACTGTTTTTT.

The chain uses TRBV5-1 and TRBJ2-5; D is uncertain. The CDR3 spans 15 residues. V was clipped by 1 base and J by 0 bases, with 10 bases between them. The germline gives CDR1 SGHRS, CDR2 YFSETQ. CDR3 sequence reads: CASSLWNADQETQYF. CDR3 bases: TGCGCCAGCAGCTTGTGGAACGCCGACCAAGAGACCCAGTACTTC.

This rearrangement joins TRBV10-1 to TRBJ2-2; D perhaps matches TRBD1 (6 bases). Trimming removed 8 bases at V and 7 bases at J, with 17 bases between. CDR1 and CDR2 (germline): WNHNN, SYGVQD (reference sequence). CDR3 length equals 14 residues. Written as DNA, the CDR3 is TGCGCCAGCGTGACAGGTGGAAATGGCGGGGAGCTGTTTTTT. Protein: CASVTGGNGGELFF.

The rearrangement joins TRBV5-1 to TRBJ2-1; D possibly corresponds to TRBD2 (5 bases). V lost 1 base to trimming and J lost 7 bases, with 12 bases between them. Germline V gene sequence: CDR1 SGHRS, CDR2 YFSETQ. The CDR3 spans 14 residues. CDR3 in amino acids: CASSLTAVVNEQFF. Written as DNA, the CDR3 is TGCGCCAGCAGCTTGACAGCGGTAGTTAATGAGCAGTTCTTC. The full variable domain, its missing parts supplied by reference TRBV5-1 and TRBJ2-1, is KAGVTQTPRYLIKTRGQQVTLSCSPISGHRSVSWYQQTPGQGLQFLFEYFSETQRNKGNFPGRFSGRQFSNSRSEMNVSTLELGDSALYLCASSLTAVVNEQFFGPGTRLTVL.

The CDR3 here is CASSYPGTYEQYF. CDR3 sequence (DNA): TGTGCCAGCAGTTACCCCGGGACCTACGAGCAGTACTTC. The V call is TRBV6-6, the J call TRBJ2-7; D possibly corresponds to TRBD2 (5 bases). Trimming removed 2 bases from V and 2 bases from J, with 7 bases in between. Looked up from germline, CDR1 is MNHNY and CDR2 is SVGAGI (reference sequence). The CDR3 is made up of 13 amino acids.

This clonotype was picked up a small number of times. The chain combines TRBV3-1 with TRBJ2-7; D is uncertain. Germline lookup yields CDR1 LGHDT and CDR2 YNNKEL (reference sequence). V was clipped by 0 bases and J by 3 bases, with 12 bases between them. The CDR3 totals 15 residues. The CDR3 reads CASSQDLGPNYEQYF. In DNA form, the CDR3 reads TGTGCCAGCAGCCAAGATCTGGGCCCGAACTACGAGCAGTACTTC.

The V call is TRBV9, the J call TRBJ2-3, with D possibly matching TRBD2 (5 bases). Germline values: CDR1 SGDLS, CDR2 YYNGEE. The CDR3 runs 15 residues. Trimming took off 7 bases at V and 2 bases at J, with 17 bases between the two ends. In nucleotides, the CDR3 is TGTGCCAGCGGCCCCCGGAGGCCGTCCACAGATACGCAGTATTTT. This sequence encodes CASGPRRPSTDTQYF.

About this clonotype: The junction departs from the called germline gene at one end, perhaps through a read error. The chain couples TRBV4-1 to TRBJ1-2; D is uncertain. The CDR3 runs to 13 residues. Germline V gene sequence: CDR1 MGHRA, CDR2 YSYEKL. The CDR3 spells CASSQDRRLPRLF. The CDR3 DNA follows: TGCGCCAGCAGCCAAGATCGGAGGCTGCCAAGGCTCTTC.

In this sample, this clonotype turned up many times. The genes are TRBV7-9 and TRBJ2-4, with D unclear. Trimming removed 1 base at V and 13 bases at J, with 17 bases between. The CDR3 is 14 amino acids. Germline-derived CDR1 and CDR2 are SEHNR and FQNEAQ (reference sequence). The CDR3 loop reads CASSLVAGRTSQYF. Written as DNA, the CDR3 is TGTGCCAGCAGCTTAGTTGCCGGGCGAACCTCCCAGTACTTC.

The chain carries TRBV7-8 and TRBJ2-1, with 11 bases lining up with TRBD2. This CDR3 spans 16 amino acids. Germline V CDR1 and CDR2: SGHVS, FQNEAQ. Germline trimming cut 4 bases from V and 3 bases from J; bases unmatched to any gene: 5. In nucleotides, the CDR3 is TGTGCCAGCAGCTCAGTAGCGGGAGGGATCTACAATGAGCAGTTCTTC. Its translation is CASSSVAGGIYNEQFF.

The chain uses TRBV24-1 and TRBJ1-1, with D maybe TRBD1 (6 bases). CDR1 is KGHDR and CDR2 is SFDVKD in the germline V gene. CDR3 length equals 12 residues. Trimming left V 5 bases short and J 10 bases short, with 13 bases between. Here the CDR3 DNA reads TGTGCCACCAGTGGCCCGCTGGACAGAGCTTTCTTT. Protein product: CATSGPLDRAFF.

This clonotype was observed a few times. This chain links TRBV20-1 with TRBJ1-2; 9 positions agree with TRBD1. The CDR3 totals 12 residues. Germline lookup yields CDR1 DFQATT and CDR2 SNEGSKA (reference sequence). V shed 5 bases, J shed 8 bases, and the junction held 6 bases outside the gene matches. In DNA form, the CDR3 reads TGCAGTGCTCCCGACAGGGGGGTAGGCTACACCTTC. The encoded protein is CSAPDRGVGYTF.

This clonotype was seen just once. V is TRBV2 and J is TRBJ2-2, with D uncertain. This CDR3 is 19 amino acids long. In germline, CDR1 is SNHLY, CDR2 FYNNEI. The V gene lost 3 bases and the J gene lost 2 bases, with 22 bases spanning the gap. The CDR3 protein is CASSDRSVGRPFNTGELFF. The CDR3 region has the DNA TGTGCCAGCAGTGACCGAAGTGTAGGCCGGCCCTTTAACACCGGGGAGCTGTTTTTT.

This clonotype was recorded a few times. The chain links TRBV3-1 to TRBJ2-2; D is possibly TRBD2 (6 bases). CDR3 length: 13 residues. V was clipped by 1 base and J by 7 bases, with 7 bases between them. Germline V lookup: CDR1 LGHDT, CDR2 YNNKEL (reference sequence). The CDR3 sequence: CASSQGRGGELFF. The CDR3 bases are TGTGCCAGCAGCCAAGGGAGGGGCGGGGAGCTGTTTTTT.

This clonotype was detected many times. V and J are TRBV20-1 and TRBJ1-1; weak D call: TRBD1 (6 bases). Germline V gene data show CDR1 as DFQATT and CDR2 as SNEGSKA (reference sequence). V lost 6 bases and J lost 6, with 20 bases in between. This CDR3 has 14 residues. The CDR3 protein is CSAVTGSWGSEAFF. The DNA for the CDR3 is TGCAGTGCCGTTACAGGGTCCTGGGGGTCTGAAGCTTTCTTT.

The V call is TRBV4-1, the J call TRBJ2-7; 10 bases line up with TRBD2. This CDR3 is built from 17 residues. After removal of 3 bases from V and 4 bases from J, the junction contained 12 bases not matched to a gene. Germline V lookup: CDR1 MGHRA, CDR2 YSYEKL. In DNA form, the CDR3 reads TGCGCCAGCAGCCATGATGGGGCCGGGACTAGCGTATACGAGCAGTACTTC. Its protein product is CASSHDGAGTSVYEQYF.

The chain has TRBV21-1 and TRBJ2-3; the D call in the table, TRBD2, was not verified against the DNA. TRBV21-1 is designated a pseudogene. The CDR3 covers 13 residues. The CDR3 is CASSKAGLDTQYF. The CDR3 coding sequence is TGTGCCAGCAGCAAAGCGGGACTAGATACGCAGTATTTT.

In nucleotides, the CDR3 is TGCGCCAGCAGCTTGCAAGGGACAGGTATCGAGCAGTACTTC. It codes for CASSLQGTGIEQYF. The chain couples TRBV5-1 to TRBJ2-7, with 8 bases fitting TRBD1. The germline gives CDR1 SGHRS, CDR2 YFSETQ. V lost 1 base to trimming and J lost 6 bases; unmatched junction nucleotides: 6. CDR3 size: 14 residues.

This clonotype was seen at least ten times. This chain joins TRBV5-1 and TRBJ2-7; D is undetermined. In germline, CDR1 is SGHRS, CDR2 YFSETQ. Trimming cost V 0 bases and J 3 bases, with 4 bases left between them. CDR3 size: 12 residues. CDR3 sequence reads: CASSLDYYEQYF. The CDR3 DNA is TGCGCCAGCAGCTTGGATTACTACGAGCAGTACTTC.

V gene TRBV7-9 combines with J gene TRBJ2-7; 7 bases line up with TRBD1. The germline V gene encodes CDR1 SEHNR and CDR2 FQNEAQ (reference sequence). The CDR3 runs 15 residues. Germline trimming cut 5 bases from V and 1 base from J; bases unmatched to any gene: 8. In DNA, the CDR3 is TGTGCCAGCAGCCCGGACAGGATCCCTTCCTACGAGCAGTACTTC. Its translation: CASSPDRIPSYEQYF. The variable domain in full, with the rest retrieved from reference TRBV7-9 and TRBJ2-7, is DTGVSQNPRHKITKRGQNVTFRCDPISEHNRLYWYRQTLGQGPEFLTYFQNEAQLEKSRLLSDRFSAERPKGSFSTLEIQRTEQGDSAMYLCASSPDRIPSYEQYFGPGTRLTVT.

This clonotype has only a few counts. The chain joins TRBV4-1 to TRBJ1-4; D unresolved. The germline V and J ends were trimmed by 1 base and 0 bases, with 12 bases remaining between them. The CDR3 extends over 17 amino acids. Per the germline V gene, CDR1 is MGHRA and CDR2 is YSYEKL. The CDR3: CASSQVTPDATNEKLFF. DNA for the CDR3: TGCGCCAGCAGCCAAGTGACACCCGATGCAACTAATGAAAAACTGTTTTTT.

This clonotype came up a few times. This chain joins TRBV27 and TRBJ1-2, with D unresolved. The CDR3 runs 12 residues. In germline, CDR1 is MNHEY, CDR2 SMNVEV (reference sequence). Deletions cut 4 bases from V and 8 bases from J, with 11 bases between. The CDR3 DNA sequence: TGTGCCAGCAGTTCTTGGACCGGAGGCTACACCTTC. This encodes CASSSWTGGYTF.

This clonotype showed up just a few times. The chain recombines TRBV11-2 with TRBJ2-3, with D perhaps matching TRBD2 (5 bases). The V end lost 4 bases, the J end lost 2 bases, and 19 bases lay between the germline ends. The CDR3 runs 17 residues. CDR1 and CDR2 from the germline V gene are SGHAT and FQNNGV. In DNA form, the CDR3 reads TGTGCCAGCAGCTACCCGTCCGGGAAGGGCTTCACAGATACGCAGTATTTT. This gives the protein CASSYPSGKGFTDTQYF.

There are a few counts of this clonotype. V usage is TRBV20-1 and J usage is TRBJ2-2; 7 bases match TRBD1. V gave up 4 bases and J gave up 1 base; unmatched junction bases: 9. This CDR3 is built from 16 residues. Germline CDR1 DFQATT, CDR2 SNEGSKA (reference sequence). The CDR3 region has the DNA TGCAGTGCTACAAAAACAGGGGATTTGAACACCGGGGAGCTGTTTTTT. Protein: CSATKTGDLNTGELFF.

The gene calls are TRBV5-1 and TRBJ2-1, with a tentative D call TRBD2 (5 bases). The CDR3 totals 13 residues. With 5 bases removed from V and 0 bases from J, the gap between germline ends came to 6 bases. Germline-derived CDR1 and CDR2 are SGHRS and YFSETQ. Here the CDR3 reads CASRGSSYNEQFF. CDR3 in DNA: TGCGCCAGCAGAGGGAGCTCCTACAATGAGCAGTTCTTC. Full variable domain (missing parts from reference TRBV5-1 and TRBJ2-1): KAGVTQTPRYLIKTRGQQVTLSCSPISGHRSVSWYQQTPGQGLQFLFEYFSETQRNKGNFPGRFSGRQFSNSRSEMNVSTLELGDSALYLCASRGSSYNEQFFGPGTRLTVL.

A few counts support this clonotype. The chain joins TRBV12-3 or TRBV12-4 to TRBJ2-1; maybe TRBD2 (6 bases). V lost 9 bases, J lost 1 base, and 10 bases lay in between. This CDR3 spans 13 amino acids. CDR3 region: CARKGLSYNEQFF. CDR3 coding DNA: TGTGCCAGAAAGGGACTTTCCTACAATGAGCAGTTCTTC.

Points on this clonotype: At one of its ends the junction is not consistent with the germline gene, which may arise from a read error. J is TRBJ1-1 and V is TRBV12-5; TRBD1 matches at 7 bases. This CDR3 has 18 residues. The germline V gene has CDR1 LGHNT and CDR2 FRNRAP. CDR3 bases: TGTGCTAGTGGTTTGGTACTTGGGAACAGGGGCCCGAACACTGAAGCGTTCTTT. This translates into CASGLVLGNRGPNTEAFF.

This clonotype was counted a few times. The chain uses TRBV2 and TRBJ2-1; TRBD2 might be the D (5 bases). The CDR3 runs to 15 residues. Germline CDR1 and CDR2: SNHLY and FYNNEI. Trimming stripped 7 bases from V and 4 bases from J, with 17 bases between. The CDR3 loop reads CASKRTEATYNEQFF. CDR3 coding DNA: TGTGCCAGCAAGAGGACGGAGGCCACATACAATGAGCAGTTCTTC.